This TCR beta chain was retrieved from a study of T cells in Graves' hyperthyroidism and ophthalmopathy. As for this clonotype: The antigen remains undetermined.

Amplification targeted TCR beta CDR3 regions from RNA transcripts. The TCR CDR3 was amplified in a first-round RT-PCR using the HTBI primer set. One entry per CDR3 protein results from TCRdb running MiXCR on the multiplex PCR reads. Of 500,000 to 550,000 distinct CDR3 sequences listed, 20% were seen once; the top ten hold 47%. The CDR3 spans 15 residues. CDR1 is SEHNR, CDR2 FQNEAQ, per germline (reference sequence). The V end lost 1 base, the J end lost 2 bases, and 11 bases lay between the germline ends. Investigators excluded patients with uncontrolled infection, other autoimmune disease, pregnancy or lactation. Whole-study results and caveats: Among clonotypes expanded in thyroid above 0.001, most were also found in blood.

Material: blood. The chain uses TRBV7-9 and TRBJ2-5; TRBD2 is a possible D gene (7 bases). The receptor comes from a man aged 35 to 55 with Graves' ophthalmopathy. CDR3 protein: CASSLEGGLQETQYF. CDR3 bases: TGTGCCAGCAGCTTAGAGGGGGGGTTGCAAGAGACCCAGTACTTC.